This T cell receptor beta chain emerged from a study of blood T cell repertoires in COVID-19. Study-level information: Material from acute and convalescent COVID-19 was sourced from the United States, Italy and Spain. The cDNA or gDNA used as material had been derived from T cells, B-cell-depleted T cells, or PBMCs.

Trimming pared 6 bases from V and 2 bases from J, leaving 7 bases between. In germline, CDR1 is PRHDT, CDR2 FYEKMQ (reference sequence). This CDR3 has 12 residues. Data came from immunoSEQ multiplex PCR; TCRdb stores just in-frame clones and leaves some out. The data hold roughly 87,000 clones, with 86% observed a single time. The sequencing sample was made of peripheral blood. This TCR came from a human donor in a cohort sampled during active COVID-19. The rearrangement links TRBV13 to TRBJ1-2; no reliable D call. Written as DNA, the CDR3 is TGTGCCAGCAGTACAGAGAACTATGGCTACACCTTC. Its protein product is CASSTENYGYTF.